Presented here are 12 T cell receptor beta chains from one specimen sequenced in a study of beta chain features in type 1 diabetes. Study conclusions and caveats: A moderate, significant TCRB CDR3 shortening appeared in type 1 diabetes across four CD4+ subsets.

For these TCRs, the target antigens are not known. Every isolated RNA sample was fully reverse transcribed, so sequencing captured expressed TCRB transcripts. Sequencing used immunoSEQ multiplex PCR; TCRdb keeps in-frame clones, though not all of them. The sample lists approximately 150,000 clones; 10% to 15% were seen once. The sample comprised central memory CD4+ T cells from blood. These receptor sequences come from a young man with type 1 diabetes.

The chain carries TRBV18 and TRBJ2-7, with D perhaps TRBD1 or TRBD2 (6 bases each). Germline values: CDR1 KGHSH, CDR2 LQKENI. With 6 bases removed from V and 7 bases from J, the gap between germline ends came to 16 bases. The CDR3 has 13 residues. The CDR3 is CASSQGQGGEQYF. Written as DNA, the CDR3 is TGTGCCAGCTCCCAGGGGCAGGGAGGAGAGCAGTACTTC.

This clone appeared a few times. The chain employs TRBV7-9 and TRBJ2-3, with D tentatively TRBD2 (6 bases). Germline assignment: CDR1 SEHNR and CDR2 FQNEAQ (reference sequence). The CDR3 extends over 14 amino acids. Trimming cost V 5 bases and J 6 bases, with 15 bases left between them. This CDR3 is CASSRSASGDTQYF. The CDR3 DNA sequence: TGTGCCAGCAGCCGTTCGGCCAGCGGGGATACGCAGTATTTT.

V is TRBV4-2 and J is TRBJ1-1; D unresolved. Trimming pared 0 bases from V and 3 bases from J, leaving 5 bases between. Germline assignment: CDR1 LGHNA and CDR2 YNFKEQ. This CDR3 comprises 13 residues. In DNA, the CDR3 is TGTGCCAGCAGCCAAGATCTTTACACTGAAGCTTTCTTT. Protein product: CASSQDLYTEAFF.

This clone was observed at least ten times. The rearrangement links TRBV2 to TRBJ2-7, with D tentatively TRBD1 (5 bases). Germline-derived CDR1 and CDR2 are SNHLY and FYNNEI. V was trimmed by 1 base and J by 3 bases, leaving 7 bases between them. The CDR3 covers 13 residues. CDR3 region: CASSEVQGYEQYF. CDR3 in DNA: TGTGCCAGCAGTGAAGTCCAGGGCTACGAGCAGTACTTC.

The gene calls are TRBV4-1 and TRBJ1-4; D is uncertain. V dropped 4 bases and J dropped 8 bases, with 11 bases sitting between them. CDR3 length: 13 residues. Germline V CDR1 and CDR2: MGHRA, YSYEKL. The CDR3 DNA is TGCGCCAGCAGCCTTACGGACCGAGAAAAACTGTTTTTT. Protein sequence: CASSLTDREKLFF.

CDR3 amino acids: CASSLPSGGDEQYF. The CDR3 DNA is TGTGCCAGCAGCTTACCTAGCGGGGGCGACGAGCAGTACTTC. This chain connects TRBV7-9 to TRBJ2-5; 10 nucleotides align to TRBD2. The end of the DNA aligns better with TRBJ2-7, so the J call may be wrong. Germline values: CDR1 SEHNR, CDR2 FQNEAQ (reference sequence). This CDR3 spans 14 amino acids.

This clone was detected only a few times. The chain is built from TRBV1 and TRBJ1-5; no DNA check was done on the table's D call, TRBD1. TRBV1 is given as a pseudogene. The CDR3 has 16 amino acids. The CDR3 loop reads CTSSQDTGQSNQPQHF. CDR3 DNA sequence: TGCACCAGCAGCCAAGACACGGGACAGAGCAATCAGCCCCAGCATTTT.

The V gene is TRBV7-2, the J gene TRBJ1-1; D is unresolved. The germline V gene has CDR1 SGHTA and CDR2 FQGNSA. Trimming removed 0 bases at V and 1 base at J, with 6 bases between. This CDR3 has 14 residues. The DNA of the CDR3 is TGTGCCAGCAGCTTAGCGTTCTCGAACACTGAAGCTTTCTTT. Translation gives CASSLAFSNTEAFF. The full variable domain, with the rest looked up from reference TRBV7-2 and TRBJ1-1, is GAGVSQSPSNKVTEKGKDVELRCDPISGHTALYWYRQSLGQGLEFLIYFQGNSAPDKSGLPSDRFSAERTGGSVSTLTIQRTQQEDSAVYLCASSLAFSNTEAFFGQGTRLTVV.

This clone has only a few counts. This CDR3 is CASSGGTSGETQYF. CDR3 coding DNA: TGTGCCAGCTCGGGAGGGACTAGCGGGGAGACCCAGTACTTC. V and J are TRBV7-3 and TRBJ2-5, with 12 positions matching TRBD2. Germline V CDR1 and CDR2: SGHTA, FQGTGA. Trimming at V came to 8 bases and at J to 5 bases, leaving 6 bases not matched to a gene. The CDR3 has 14 amino acids.

This clone was detected only a few times. V is TRBV2 and J is TRBJ2-3; the D gene could be TRBD1 or TRBD2 (5 bases each). The CDR3 consists of 14 residues. The germline V gene has CDR1 SNHLY and CDR2 FYNNEI. V was trimmed by 1 base and J by 8 bases, leaving 13 bases between them. CDR3 nucleotide sequence: TGTGCCAGCAGTGAAGGTCCACATGGGGGTACGCAGTATTTT. The encoded protein is CASSEGPHGGTQYF.

This chain joins TRBV28 and TRBJ2-5; 9 bases are a match to TRBD1. Germline values: CDR1 MDHEN, CDR2 SYDVKM. The CDR3 length is 15 residues. The V and J ends lost 4 bases and 3 bases, in that order; junction bases with no gene match: 6. CDR3 coding DNA: TGTGCCAGCAGTTGGCCGGGACAGGGAGAAGAGACCCAGTACTTC. As protein: CASSWPGQGEETQYF.

The sample holds a few counts of this clone. V and J are TRBV29-1 and TRBJ2-1; TRBD1 aligns across 7 bases. The V segment lost 4 bases and the J segment 8 bases; nucleotides outside the gene matches: 5. CDR1 and CDR2 (germline): SQVTM, ANQGSEA. This CDR3 comprises 12 residues. This CDR3 reads CSVARGSDEQFF. The CDR3 DNA is TGCAGCGTTGCCAGGGGGTCGGATGAGCAGTTCTTC.